This entry lists 30 T cell receptor beta chains sequenced from one sample in a study of blood T cell repertoires in COVID-19. Data came from immunoSEQ multiplex PCR; TCRdb stores just in-frame clones and leaves some out. The table records some 260,000 clones, approximately 85% of them present only once. The material sequenced was peripheral blood. Source of these receptors: a human donor in a cohort sampled during active COVID-19.

This sequence joins TRBV7-9 and TRBJ2-1; TRBD2 matches at 16 bases. CDR1 SEHNR and CDR2 FQNEAQ come from the germline V gene (reference sequence). This CDR3 has 19 amino acids. V gave up 5 bases and J gave up 7 bases; unmatched junction bases: 14. The CDR3 DNA is TGTGCCAGCAGCGCACAACCCGGGACTAGCGGGGGGGCCCGGAATGAGCAGTTCTTC. It codes for CASSAQPGTSGGARNEQFF.

This rearrangement joins TRBV2 to TRBJ1-1; D not resolved. The germline V gene has CDR1 SNHLY and CDR2 FYNNEI. This CDR3 has 15 amino acids. V was pared by 6 bases and J by 2 bases, with 16 bases between. The CDR3 is CASSLAQARNTEAFF. Here the CDR3 DNA reads TGTGCCAGCAGCCTCGCCCAGGCGCGAAACACTGAAGCTTTCTTT.

This chain joins TRBV27 and TRBJ2-7; D remains ambiguous. CDR1 MNHEY and CDR2 SMNVEV come from the germline V gene (reference sequence). The CDR3 is 14 residues long. With 4 bases removed from V and 0 bases from J, the gap between germline ends came to 10 bases. Written as DNA, the CDR3 is TGTGCCAGCAGTTCAGTTACTAACTCCTACGAGCAGTACTTC. Amino acids: CASSSVTNSYEQYF.

The chain recombines TRBV6-6 with TRBJ2-7; a possible D gene is TRBD2 (5 bases). The germline gives CDR1 MNHNY, CDR2 SVGAGI (reference sequence). The CDR3 is made up of 16 amino acids. Trimming cost V 10 bases and J 0 bases, with 22 bases left between them. The CDR3 DNA reads as TGTGCCACCCTCGCCCCCCGGGAACATTTCTCCTACGAGCAGTACTTC. Translated: CATLAPREHFSYEQYF.

With regard to this clone: An end of the junction differs from the germline gene, which may be a read error. J is TRBJ2-7 and V is TRBV11-2, with 8 bases matching TRBD2. CDR1 SGHAT and CDR2 FQNNGV come from the germline V gene. This CDR3 comprises 15 residues. CDR3 protein: CASSLTGGASHEQYF. In nucleotides, the CDR3 is TGTGCCAGCAGCTTAACGGGGGGGGCCTCCCACGAGCAGTACTTC.

The chain employs TRBV30 and TRBJ2-7; possibly TRBD2 for D (6 bases). CDR3 length equals 13 residues. Germline lookup yields CDR1 GTSNPN and CDR2 SVGIG (reference sequence). The V and J ends lost 4 bases and 7 bases respectively, with 17 bases between them. This CDR3 is CAWTIQGLGEQYF. CDR3 nucleotides: TGTGCCTGGACGATCCAGGGACTCGGTGAGCAGTACTTC.

The count of this clone is one. The chain has TRBV6-2 or TRBV6-3 and TRBJ2-7, with TRBD1 identical over 8 bases. Germline CDR1 is MNHEY and CDR2 is SVGEGT. This CDR3 comprises 16 residues. J was trimmed by 0 bases and V by 2 bases; bases with no gene match: 6. The CDR3 sequence: CASSYGAGGISYEQYF. The CDR3 nucleotides are TGTGCCAGCAGTTACGGGGCAGGGGGCATCTCCTACGAGCAGTACTTC.

This clone has a handful of counts. A junction end diverges from the germline sequence, so it may reflect a read error. The chain carries TRBV7-2 and TRBJ1-3, with D unresolved. The germline V gene has CDR1 SGHTA and CDR2 FQGNSA. The CDR3 totals 12 residues. In DNA, the CDR3 is TGTGCCAGCAGCTTATCAGGCCTTGGACTGATTTTT. Its protein product is CASSLSGLGLIF.

This chain links TRBV11-3 with TRBJ2-7; D possibly corresponds to TRBD1 (6 bases). Trimming shortened V by 4 bases and J by 3 bases, and 10 bases separated the two germline ends. The CDR3 sequence is 13 residues long. Looked up from germline, CDR1 is SGHNT and CDR2 is YENEEA. The CDR3 DNA sequence: TGTGCCAGCAGCTCGGGACAAGTCTACGAGCAGTACTTC. Translating it yields CASSSGQVYEQYF.

The rearrangement uses TRBV4-3 and TRBJ1-4; perhaps TRBD1 as D (6 bases). The V and J ends lost 1 base and 6 bases respectively, with 12 bases between them. This CDR3 has 15 residues. CDR1 is LGHNA and CDR2 is YSLEER in the germline V gene. This chain's CDR3 is CASSQAGGRYEKLFF. The CDR3 coding sequence is TGCGCCAGCAGCCAAGCGGGGGGGCGTTATGAAAAACTGTTTTTT.

The chain combines TRBV7-8 with TRBJ2-7, with 11 positions matching TRBD1. The trim removed 5 bases at V and 5 bases at J, leaving 11 bases unmatched. This CDR3 has 16 residues. CDR1 and CDR2 (germline): SGHVS, FQNEAQ. CDR3: CASSDVIRTGGNEQYF. CDR3 nucleotide sequence: TGTGCCAGCAGCGATGTCATCCGGACAGGGGGCAACGAGCAGTACTTC.

The rearrangement joins TRBV3-1 (or the pseudogene TRBV3-2) to TRBJ2-3, with a tentative D call TRBD2 (6 bases). V dropped 0 bases and J dropped 4 bases, with 23 bases sitting between them. The germline V gene encodes CDR1 LGHDT and CDR2 YNNKEL (reference sequence). The CDR3 is 19 amino acids. The CDR3 DNA follows: TGTGCCAGCAGCCAAGAGGGTTTGGAGGGACTCCGGACCCCAGATACGCAGTATTTT. Translated, it gives CASSQEGLEGLRTPDTQYF.

The chain joins TRBV5-1 to TRBJ1-1; no firm D call. Per germline, CDR1 SGHRS and CDR2 YFSETQ. This CDR3 is built from 12 residues. Trimming stripped 9 bases from V and 3 bases from J, with 12 bases between. The CDR3 DNA is TGCGCCACCCCCTTAAGAGACACTGAAGCTTTCTTT. Translated: CATPLRDTEAFF.

The chain is built from TRBV28 and TRBJ1-6; weak D call: TRBD1 (6 bases). The length of the CDR3 is 13 residues. V was cut by 6 bases and J by 8 bases, with 11 bases left in between. Germline V CDR1 and CDR2: MDHEN, SYDVKM. The CDR3 region is CASSSGQYSPLHF. The CDR3 DNA follows: TGTGCCAGCAGCTCCGGACAGTATTCACCCCTCCACTTT.

This clone was detected a few times. The CDR3 spells CASSLNSYGYTF. The CDR3 region has the DNA TGTGCCAGCAGCTTAAACAGTTATGGCTACACCTTC. The rearrangement links TRBV7-9 to TRBJ1-2; D is unclear. Trimming stripped 2 bases from V and 5 bases from J, with 6 bases between. Germline V lookup: CDR1 SEHNR, CDR2 FQNEAQ (reference sequence). The CDR3 sequence is 12 residues long.

The rearrangement joins TRBV2 to TRBJ2-7; possible D gene TRBD2, 5 bases. V lost 7 bases, J lost 7 bases, and 8 bases lay in between. Per germline, CDR1 SNHLY and CDR2 FYNNEI. The CDR3 has 10 amino acids. The CDR3 here is CASNPGEQYF. The DNA of the CDR3 is TGTGCCAGCAACCCGGGGGAGCAGTACTTC.

About this clone itself: One junction end disagrees with the germline gene, perhaps due to a read error. This chain uses TRBV7-7 with TRBJ2-5, with D maybe TRBD2 (6 bases). This CDR3 contains 15 residues. Germline CDR1 is SSHAT and CDR2 is FNYEAQ (reference sequence). CDR3 in DNA: TGTGCTAGCAGCATAGGAGGGTTCAAAGAAGAGACCCAGTACTTC. This gives the protein CASSIGGFKEETQYF.

V is TRBV5-8 and J is TRBJ1-2; no clear D gene. The V and J ends lost 1 base and 8 bases respectively, with 18 bases between them. The CDR3 totals 15 residues. Germline V lookup: CDR1 SGHTS, CDR2 YDEGEE. The CDR3 reads CASSLWEDHGDGYTF. The CDR3 nucleotides read TGTGCCAGCAGCTTGTGGGAGGATCACGGAGACGGCTACACCTTC.

The chain carries TRBV5-1 and TRBJ2-7; TRBD2 agrees at 8 bases. Per germline, CDR1 SGHRS and CDR2 YFSETQ. The V segment lost 0 bases and the J segment 1 base; nucleotides outside the gene matches: 3. The length of the CDR3 is 15 residues. CDR3 protein: CASSLVAGGSYEQYF. Written as DNA, the CDR3 is TGCGCCAGCAGCTTGGTGGCGGGGGGATCCTACGAGCAGTACTTC.

This clone showed up just once. The chain has TRBV19 and TRBJ1-2, with TRBD1 as a possible D gene (6 bases). The germline gives CDR1 LNHDA, CDR2 SQIVND (reference sequence). The V and J ends lost 3 bases and 6 bases respectively, with 11 bases between them. The CDR3 has 13 residues. The CDR3 spells CASSIGSGDGYTF. In DNA, the CDR3 is TGTGCCAGTAGTATTGGTTCAGGGGATGGCTACACCTTC.

This chain uses TRBV4-3 with TRBJ1-6; TRBD1 is a possible D gene (6 bases). V shed 2 bases and J shed 7 bases, with 18 bases lying between them. The CDR3 is 17 amino acids. Germline CDR1 LGHNA, CDR2 YSLEER. The CDR3 here is CASSQTGGLEGNSPLHF. The CDR3, as DNA: TGCGCCAGCAGCCAAACCGGGGGGCTGGAGGGGAATTCACCCCTCCACTTT.

This chain uses TRBV27 with TRBJ2-1, with 8 bases fitting TRBD2. Per germline, CDR1 MNHEY and CDR2 SMNVEV (reference sequence). The J segment lost 3 bases and the V segment lost 7 bases, leaving 8 bases of the junction unmatched. This CDR3 contains 15 residues. CDR3 coding DNA: TGTGCCAGCACCCCGGCGGGAGGCGGCTACAATGAGCAGTTCTTC. This gives the protein CASTPAGGGYNEQFF.

The chain is built from TRBV5-1 and TRBJ2-3, with TRBD2 matching over 7 bases. This CDR3 spans 15 amino acids. CDR1 is SGHRS and CDR2 is YFSETQ in the germline V gene. The junction had 4 bases not matched to a gene; V was cut back by 2 bases and J by 1 base. The CDR3 spells CASSFDTSGTDTQYF. The CDR3 bases are TGCGCCAGCAGCTTCGATACTAGCGGCACAGATACGCAGTATTTT.

This clone was picked up one time. The genes are TRBV10-2 and TRBJ1-1, with 8 bases aligning to TRBD1. J was trimmed by 3 bases and V by 6 bases; bases with no gene match: 6. The CDR3 covers 14 residues. Germline CDR1 is WSHSY and CDR2 is SAAADI. The CDR3 reads CASSITDRDTEAFF. Here the CDR3 DNA reads TGCGCCAGCAGCATCACGGACAGGGACACTGAAGCTTTCTTT.

The rearrangement uses TRBV2 and TRBJ1-5; no reliable D call. V gave up 6 bases and J gave up 1 base, with 10 bases separating them. CDR3 length: 14 amino acids. Germline V gene lookup returns CDR1 SNHLY and CDR2 FYNNEI. CDR3 nucleotides: TGTGCCAGCAGAGACCTCGGGAGCAATCAGCCCCAGCATTTT. The encoded protein is CASRDLGSNQPQHF.

This clone was picked up one time. V usage is TRBV5-1 and J usage is TRBJ2-5, with a possible D match to TRBD1 (6 bases). V lost 0 bases to trimming and J lost 5 bases, with 11 bases between them. This CDR3 is 14 amino acids long. The germline V gene has CDR1 SGHRS and CDR2 YFSETQ. CDR3 residues: CASSLVNRVETQYF. The CDR3 nucleotides read TGCGCCAGCAGCTTGGTGAACAGGGTGGAGACCCAGTACTTC.

CDR3 amino acids: CASSRIIGQGEAFF. The CDR3 nucleotides read TGTGCCAGCAGCCGAATTATCGGACAGGGAGAAGCTTTCTTT. The J gene is TRBJ1-1, the V gene TRBV11-2, with TRBD1 identical over 8 bases. Germline-derived CDR1 and CDR2 are SGHAT and FQNNGV. V dropped 5 bases and J dropped 8; count of bases not matched to a gene: 10. This CDR3 has 14 residues.

The chain combines TRBV28 with TRBJ1-2; 7 nucleotides align to TRBD1. This CDR3 contains 15 residues. The J segment lost 5 bases and the V segment lost 6 bases, leaving 12 bases of the junction unmatched. CDR1 and CDR2 from the germline V gene are MDHEN and SYDVKM. The DNA of the CDR3 is TGTGCCAGCAGCCCATGGACAGGCTACGGTTATGGCTACACCTTC. As protein: CASSPWTGYGYGYTF.

The V gene is TRBV9, the J gene TRBJ2-2; D unresolved. The CDR3 runs 13 residues. Between the trimmed V and J ends, which lost 2 bases and 3 bases, there was a span of 5 bases. Germline loops: CDR1 SGDLS, CDR2 YYNGEE. CDR3 region: CASSVGDTGELFF. In DNA, the CDR3 is TGTGCCAGCAGCGTTGGAGACACCGGGGAGCTGTTTTTT.

A single count supports this clone. V gene TRBV11-2 combines with J gene TRBJ1-3; a weak D match, TRBD1 (5 bases). Between the trimmed V and J ends, which lost 0 bases and 4 bases, there was a span of 10 bases. Germline loops: CDR1 SGHAT, CDR2 FQNNGV. This CDR3 has 15 amino acids. The CDR3 bases are TGTGCCAGCAGCTTAGACAGGGCCTACGGAAACACCATATATTTT. Amino acids: CASSLDRAYGNTIYF.